A single sample gave rise to the 9 T cell receptor beta chains below, sequenced in a study of T cell repertoires in cytomegalovirus infection. MiXCR, applied by TCRdb to the reads, yields one record per CDR3 protein. The sample consists of 200,000 or so distinct CDR3 sequences, roughly 27% of them appearing once. What was sequenced was PBMCs. The source of these receptors is a human donor in good health (CMV status not recorded). Some clones in this sample may be carry-over from other donors' samples.

This clonotype was recorded many times. The chain uses TRBV7-2 and TRBJ2-5, with TRBD1 matching 8 bases. This CDR3 contains 14 residues. V lost 5 bases, J lost 3 bases, and 5 bases stayed unmatched. Germline V gives CDR1 SGHTA, CDR2 FQGNSA. CDR3 nucleotides: TGTGCCAGCAGCCTTGAGGACAGGGAAGAGACCCAGTACTTC. This codes for CASSLEDREETQYF.

This clonotype was seen once. V is TRBV30 and J is TRBJ1-5; D is perhaps TRBD1 (5 bases). V shed 0 bases and J shed 4 bases, with 7 bases lying between them. The CDR3 runs to 13 residues. CDR1 is GTSNPN, CDR2 SVGIG, per germline (reference sequence). The CDR3 sequence is CAWSVQGNQPQHF. The CDR3 DNA sequence: TGTGCCTGGAGTGTTCAGGGAAATCAGCCCCAGCATTTT.

Here the CDR3 reads CASRQGNTDTQYF. CDR3 coding DNA: TGTGCCAGCAGACAGGGGAACACAGATACGCAGTATTTT. The V and J genes are TRBV12-3 or TRBV12-4 and TRBJ2-3, with 7 bases fitting TRBD1. The CDR3 sequence is 13 residues long. J was trimmed by 2 bases and V by 6 bases; bases with no gene match: 2.

This rearrangement joins TRBV11-2 to TRBJ2-7, with 7 bases lining up with TRBD2. V gave up 8 bases and J gave up 2 bases; unmatched junction bases: 6. The CDR3 is 13 residues long. The germline gives CDR1 SGHAT, CDR2 FQNNGV. The DNA of the CDR3 is TGTGCCAGCGTCCCGGGAGGCGCCTACGAGCAGTACTTC. Its protein product is CASVPGGAYEQYF. The full variable domain, completed using reference TRBV11-2 and TRBJ2-7, is EAGVAQSPRYKIIEKRQSVAFWCNPISGHATLYWYQQILGQGPKLLIQFQNNGVVDDSQLPKDRFSAERLKGVDSTLKIQPAKLEDSAVYLCASVPGGAYEQYFGPGTRLTVT.

The V gene is TRBV4-3, the J gene TRBJ2-2, with 7 bases matching TRBD1. V gave up 0 bases and J gave up 0 bases; unmatched junction bases: 10. The germline V gene has CDR1 LGHNA and CDR2 YSLEER. This CDR3 region has 19 residues. DNA of the CDR3: TGCGCCAGCAGCCAAGATGTTACGGGACAGTACGCGAACACCGGGGAGCTGTTTTTT. Its translation is CASSQDVTGQYANTGELFF.

This clonotype was observed at least ten times. The V gene is TRBV7-2, the J gene TRBJ1-6; D is possibly TRBD1 (5 bases). V was cut by 0 bases and J by 5 bases, with 14 bases left in between. Germline assignment: CDR1 SGHTA and CDR2 FQGNSA. The CDR3 extends over 17 amino acids. CDR3 amino acids: CASSLARPGPNNSPLHF. CDR3 sequence (DNA): TGTGCCAGCAGCTTAGCGCGGCCGGGACCGAATAATTCACCCCTCCACTTT.

The V gene is TRBV20-1, the J gene TRBJ1-2; possibly TRBD1 for D (5 bases). Deletions cut 0 bases from V and 9 bases from J, with 14 bases between. Germline CDR1 is DFQATT and CDR2 is SNEGSKA (reference sequence). The CDR3 sequence is 13 residues long. Here the CDR3 reads CSARDGTAGRYTF. CDR3 nucleotide sequence: TGCAGTGCTAGAGACGGGACGGCCGGACGCTACACCTTC.

The rearrangement uses TRBV7-2 and TRBJ1-1; D is uncertain. The CDR3 consists of 14 residues. Between the trimmed V and J ends, which lost 3 bases and 0 bases, there was a span of 8 bases. Germline assignment: CDR1 SGHTA and CDR2 FQGNSA. CDR3 sequence (DNA): TGTGCCAGCAGCTTGCAGTACCTGAACACTGAAGCTTTCTTT. Amino acid sequence: CASSLQYLNTEAFF.

The chain combines TRBV20-1 with TRBJ2-7, with D unclear. Germline V gene lookup returns CDR1 DFQATT and CDR2 SNEGSKA (reference sequence). V was trimmed by 7 bases and J by 2 bases, leaving 21 bases between them. CDR3 length: 15 amino acids. The CDR3 loop is CSGSSLQSDTYEQYF. In nucleotides, the CDR3 is TGCAGTGGCTCGTCACTACAGTCGGATACCTACGAGCAGTACTTC.